One sample yielded the 9 T cell receptor beta chains listed below, sequenced in a study of CD8 T cells in ankylosing spondylitis. General study results and limits: What seemed typical of ankylosing spondylitis blood was a TCR beta motif built from about eight highly homologous variants.

A single record per CDR3 protein comes from TCRdb applying MiXCR to the 5' RACE reads. The sample contains approximately 540,000 distinct CDR3 sequences, roughly 13% of which appear only once. Antigen specificity for these receptors is unknown. The specimen sequenced was blood, either unsorted or a sorted T cell fraction (not recorded which). The receptors here all came from a male donor with ankylosing spondylitis.

This clonotype was picked up a small number of times. The chain is built from TRBV4-2 and TRBJ1-1, with 9 bases that match TRBD1. CDR3 length equals 13 residues. V was pared by 2 bases and J by 12 bases, with 7 bases of the junction left unmatched. Per germline, CDR1 LGHNA and CDR2 YNFKEQ. The CDR3 spells CASSQYGTGQSFF. The CDR3 DNA sequence: TGTGCCAGCAGCCAATACGGGACAGGGCAGTCTTTCTTT.

The chain links TRBV12-3 or TRBV12-4 to TRBJ2-2; D not certain. V was clipped by 3 bases and J by 4 bases, with 6 bases between them. This CDR3 has 13 amino acids. This chain's CDR3 is CASSFAVTGELFF. In DNA form, the CDR3 reads TGTGCCAGCAGTTTTGCGGTCACCGGGGAGCTGTTTTTT.

The chain carries TRBV7-6 and TRBJ2-2, with D uncertain. This CDR3 has 15 amino acids. Looked up from germline, CDR1 is SGHVS and CDR2 is FNYEAQ. Trimming stripped 2 bases from V and 7 bases from J, with 14 bases between. The CDR3 is CASSLQVENVGELFF. DNA of the CDR3: TGTGCCAGCAGCTTACAAGTTGAAAACGTCGGGGAGCTGTTTTTT.

In this sample, this clonotype turned up a few times. The chain recombines TRBV20-1 with TRBJ2-7; 7 bases line up with TRBD1. The J segment lost 3 bases and the V segment lost 3 bases, leaving 5 bases of the junction unmatched. The CDR3 sequence is 13 residues long. Per germline, CDR1 DFQATT and CDR2 SNEGSKA (reference sequence). The DNA for the CDR3 is TGCAGTGCTAGTTTGGGACAGAACTACGAGCAGTACTTC. It specifies CSASLGQNYEQYF.

This clonotype was seen many times. The rearrangement uses TRBV5-1 and TRBJ2-1; D uncertain. Looked up from germline, CDR1 is SGHRS and CDR2 is YFSETQ. The CDR3 has 11 residues. Trimming took 5 bases from V and 7 from J, leaving 7 bases between them. Written as DNA, the CDR3 is TGCGCCAGCAGTAAGGCTAATGAGCAGTTCTTC. Translated: CASSKANEQFF.

This clonotype was observed a handful of times. The chain has TRBV18 and TRBJ2-1; 7 bases align to TRBD2. Germline V CDR1 and CDR2: KGHSH, LQKENI. The ends lost 3 bases at V and 9 bases at J; junction bases unmatched: 5. The CDR3 loop spans 13 amino acids. CDR3 DNA: TGTGCCAGCTCACCGGGGGAGGGCCTTGAGCAGTTCTTC. Translated: CASSPGEGLEQFF.

In this sample, this clonotype turned up a few times. This chain joins TRBV12-3 or TRBV12-4 and TRBJ1-1, with D unclear. CDR3 size: 12 residues. The V end lost 6 bases, the J end lost 5 bases, and 10 bases lay between the germline ends. CDR3 residues: CASRRTETEAFF. CDR3 bases: TGTGCCAGCAGAAGAACTGAGACTGAAGCTTTCTTT.

A few counts support this clonotype. The chain recombines TRBV12-3 or TRBV12-4 with TRBJ1-2, with 8 nucleotides matching TRBD1. J was trimmed by 7 bases and V by 5 bases; bases with no gene match: 6. This CDR3 contains 13 residues. CDR3 DNA: TGTGCCAGCAGTCCCGGACAGGGCATTGGCTACACCTTC. This codes for CASSPGQGIGYTF.

The table lists this clonotype with a count of one. The CDR3 sequence is CASSQDLGTYTGELFF. The CDR3 nucleotides are TGTGCCAGCAGCCAAGATCTAGGGACTTACACCGGGGAGCTGTTTTTT. The chain couples TRBV3-1 to TRBJ2-2; tentative D call: TRBD2 (6 bases). The CDR3 is made up of 16 amino acids. Germline loops: CDR1 LGHDT, CDR2 YNNKEL (reference sequence). Trimming removed 0 bases from V and 3 bases from J, with 11 bases in between.